The sequence of this T cell receptor (beta chain) was determined in a study of shared clonotypes between healthy human individuals. Notes on the study in general: The four-donor shared clonotypes exceeded non-shared clonotypes in generation probability, with non-shared ones scoring lower.

Concerning this clone: Its antigen is unknown.

The germline gives CDR1 SGHTA, CDR2 FQGNSA. V lost 1 base and J 5 bases, leaving 12 bases between the germline ends. CDR3 length: 15 residues. Samples underwent the assay at deep level. Sequencing used immunoSEQ multiplex PCR; TCRdb keeps in-frame clones, though not all of them. The table records 2,500,000 or so clones, under 95% of them present only once. The chain couples TRBV7-2 to TRBJ2-1; weak D call: TRBD2 (5 bases). The origin of this receptor is a man younger than 30 in good health. Some clones in this sample may be carry-over from other donors' samples. The sample taken for sequencing was naive CD4+ T cells from PBMCs. Subset denoted: CD45RA+ positively selected. The CDR3 is CASSLGLPGNNEQFF. The CDR3 nucleotides read TGTGCCAGCAGCTTAGGTCTTCCGGGGAACAATGAGCAGTTCTTC.